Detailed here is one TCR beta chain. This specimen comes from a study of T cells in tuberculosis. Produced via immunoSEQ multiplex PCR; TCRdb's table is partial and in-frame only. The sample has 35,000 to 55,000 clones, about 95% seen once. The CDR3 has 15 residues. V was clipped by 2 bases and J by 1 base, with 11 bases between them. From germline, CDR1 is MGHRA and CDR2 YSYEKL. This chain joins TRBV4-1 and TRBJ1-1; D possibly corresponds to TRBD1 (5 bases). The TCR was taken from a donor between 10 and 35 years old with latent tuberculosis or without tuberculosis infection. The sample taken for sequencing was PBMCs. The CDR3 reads CASSQHRGGNTEAFF. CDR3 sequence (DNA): TGCGCCAGCAGCCAACATCGGGGGGGGAACACTGAAGCTTTCTTT.